Below, 8 T cell receptor beta chains from the same sample are listed, as sequenced in a study of control samples from healthy donors and cancer patients (dated by TCRdb to about 2020). Libraries came from the immunoSEQ multiplex PCR assay. TCRdb holds this immuneACCESS table with in-frame rearrangements only. Some clones are missing; in checked studies, unresolved V genes explain under half, and the rest has no known cause. The sample table records about 150,000 clones; over 85% of these occur just once. The top ten clones comprise about 9.3% of the sample. Sequences were obtained from blood. These receptors all come from a woman in her thirties or forties in good health.

The rearrangement joins TRBV19 to TRBJ1-6; 7 bases match TRBD1. With V trimmed by 4 bases and J by 8 bases, 5 bases remained unmatched. This CDR3 has 14 amino acids. Germline-derived CDR1 and CDR2 are LNHDA and SQIVND (reference sequence). The CDR3 loop is CASSTTGLDSPLHF. Here the CDR3 DNA reads TGTGCCAGTAGTACGACAGGGCTCGATTCACCCCTCCACTTT.

With respect to this clone: Other DNA variants within this sample encode the same CDR3. V and J are TRBV30 and TRBJ1-1; tentatively, D is TRBD1 (5 bases). V lost 2 bases, J lost 3 bases, and 7 bases lay in between. The CDR3 is 12 residues long. CDR1 and CDR2 (germline): GTSNPN, SVGIG (reference sequence). The CDR3 DNA follows: TGTGCCTGGAGTCGGGGGGACACTGAAGCTTTCTTT. Translated, it gives CAWSRGDTEAFF.

The CDR3 DNA sequence: TGTGCCAGCAGGGCGCTCCGGGGGGCGGATGGAAACACCATATATTTT. It codes for CASRALRGADGNTIYF. The chain uses TRBV2 and TRBJ1-3, with a tentative D call TRBD1 (6 bases). The V end lost 6 bases, the J end lost 3 bases, and 18 bases lay between the germline ends. The CDR3 has 16 amino acids. The V gene's germline CDR1 is SNHLY and CDR2 FYNNEI.

This chain connects TRBV6-5 to TRBJ1-4; tentatively, D is TRBD1 (6 bases). Germline-derived CDR1 and CDR2 are MNHEY and SVGAGI. This CDR3 has 15 amino acids. V was shortened by 2 bases and J by 6 bases, with 13 bases between the two germline ends. CDR3 amino acids: CASSYEGGTDEKLFF. The CDR3 bases are TGTGCCAGCAGTTACGAGGGGGGGACGGATGAAAAACTGTTTTTT.

This chain uses TRBV5-6 with TRBJ2-2; D might be TRBD1 (5 bases). CDR1 and CDR2 from the germline V gene are SGHDT and YYEEEE. Trimming removed 1 base from V and 3 bases from J, with 10 bases in between. CDR3 length: 15 amino acids. Written as DNA, the CDR3 is TGTGCCAGCAGCTTGAGTCCAGGGTACACCGGGGAGCTGTTTTTT. Its translation: CASSLSPGYTGELFF.

CDR3 DNA: TGCGCCAGCAGCTCAATCGGGGGGGGTTCACCCCTCCACTTT. Its translation: CASSSIGGGSPLHF. The chain carries TRBV5-1 and TRBJ1-6; tentative D call: TRBD1 (5 bases). Germline assignment: CDR1 SGHRS and CDR2 YFSETQ. The ends were cut back, 3 bases at V and 9 bases at J, with 13 bases in the middle. The CDR3 runs to 14 residues.

This chain connects TRBV5-5 to TRBJ2-4; 7 bases map to TRBD1. Germline V gives CDR1 SGHKS, CDR2 YYEKEE (reference sequence). The ends lost 4 bases at V and 0 bases at J; junction bases unmatched: 7. CDR3 length: 16 residues. The DNA of the CDR3 is TGTGCCAGCAGCCGGGGTGGGGACAGAGCCAAAAACATTCAGTACTTC. Translation: CASSRGGDRAKNIQYF.

The chain has TRBV10-3 and TRBJ2-1; D gene uncertain. The CDR3 is 15 amino acids. CDR1 and CDR2 from the germline V gene are ENHRY and SYGVKD. V shed 7 bases and J shed 8 bases, with 21 bases lying between them. As DNA, the CDR3 is TGTGCCATCATGGCCGGCTCTGAAAGGTCCCATGAGCAGTTCTTC. This codes for CAIMAGSERSHEQFF.